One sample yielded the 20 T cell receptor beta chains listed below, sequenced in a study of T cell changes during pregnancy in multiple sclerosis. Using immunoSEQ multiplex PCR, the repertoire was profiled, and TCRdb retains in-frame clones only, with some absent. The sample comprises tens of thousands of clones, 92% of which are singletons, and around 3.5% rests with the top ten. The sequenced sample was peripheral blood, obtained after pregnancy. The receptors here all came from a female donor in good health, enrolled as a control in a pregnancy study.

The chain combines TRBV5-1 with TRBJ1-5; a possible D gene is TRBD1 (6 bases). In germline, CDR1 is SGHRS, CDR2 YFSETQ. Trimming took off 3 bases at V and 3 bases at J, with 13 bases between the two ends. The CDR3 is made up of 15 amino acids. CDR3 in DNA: TGCGCCAGCAGCTGGGGGCCAACCTCCAATCAGCCCCAGCATTTT. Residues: CASSWGPTSNQPQHF.

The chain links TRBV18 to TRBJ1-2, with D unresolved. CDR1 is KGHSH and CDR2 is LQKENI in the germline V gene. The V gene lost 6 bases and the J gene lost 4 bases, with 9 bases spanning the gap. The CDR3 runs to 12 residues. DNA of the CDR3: TGTGCCAGCTCGGAACTAGGCTATGGCTACACCTTC. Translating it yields CASSELGYGYTF. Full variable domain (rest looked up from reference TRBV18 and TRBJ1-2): NAGVMQNPRHLVRRRGQEARLRCSPMKGHSHVYWYRQLPEEGLKFMVYLQKENIIDESGMPKERFSAEFPKEGPSILRIQQVVRGDSAAYFCASSELGYGYTFGSGTRLTVV.

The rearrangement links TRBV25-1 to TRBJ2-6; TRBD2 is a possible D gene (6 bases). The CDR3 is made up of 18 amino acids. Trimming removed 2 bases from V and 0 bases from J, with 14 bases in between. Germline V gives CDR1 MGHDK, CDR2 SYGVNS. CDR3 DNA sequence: TGTGCCAGCAGTGAACAAGCGGGCGTTCGCTCTGGGGCCAACGTCCTGACTTTC. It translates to CASSEQAGVRSGANVLTF.

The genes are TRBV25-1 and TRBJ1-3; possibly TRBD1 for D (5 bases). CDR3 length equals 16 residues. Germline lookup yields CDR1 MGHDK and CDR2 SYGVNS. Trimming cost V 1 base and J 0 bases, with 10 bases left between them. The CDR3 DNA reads TGTGCCAGCAGTGAATTGAGGGGACTCTCTGGAAACACCATATATTTT. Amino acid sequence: CASSELRGLSGNTIYF.

CDR3 region: CASRERSGSKNIQYF. The CDR3, as DNA: TGTGCCAGCAGGGAGAGAAGCGGATCCAAAAACATTCAGTACTTC. The rearrangement joins TRBV2 to TRBJ2-4; the D gene is possibly TRBD2 (5 bases). Trimming left V 6 bases short and J 2 bases short, with 14 bases between. The length of the CDR3 is 15 residues. Germline loops: CDR1 SNHLY, CDR2 FYNNEI.

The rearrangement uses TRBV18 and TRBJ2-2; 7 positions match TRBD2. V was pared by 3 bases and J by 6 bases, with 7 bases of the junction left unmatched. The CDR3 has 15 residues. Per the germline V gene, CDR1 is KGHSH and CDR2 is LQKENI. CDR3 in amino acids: CASSPIAGAPGELFF. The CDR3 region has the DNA TGTGCCAGCTCACCCATAGCGGGCGCCCCCGGGGAGCTGTTTTTT.

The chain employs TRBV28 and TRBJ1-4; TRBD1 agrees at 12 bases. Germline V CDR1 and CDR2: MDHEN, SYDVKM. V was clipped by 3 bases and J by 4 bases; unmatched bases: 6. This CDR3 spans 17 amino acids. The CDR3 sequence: CASSLWDRGLINEKLFF. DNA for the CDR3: TGTGCCAGCAGTTTGTGGGACAGGGGGCTTATTAATGAAAAACTGTTTTTT. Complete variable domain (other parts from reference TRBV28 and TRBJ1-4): DVKVTQSSRYLVKRTGEKVFLECVQDMDHENMFWYRQDPGLGLRLIYFSYDVKMKEKGDIPEGYSVSREKKERFSLILESASTNQTSMYLCASSLWDRGLINEKLFFGSGTQLSVL.

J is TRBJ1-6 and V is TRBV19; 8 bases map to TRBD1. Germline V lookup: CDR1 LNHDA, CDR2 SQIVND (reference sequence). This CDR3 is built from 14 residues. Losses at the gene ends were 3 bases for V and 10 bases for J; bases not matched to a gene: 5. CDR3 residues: CASSMDRVGSPLHF. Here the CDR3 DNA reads TGTGCCAGTAGTATGGACAGGGTCGGGTCACCCCTCCACTTT.

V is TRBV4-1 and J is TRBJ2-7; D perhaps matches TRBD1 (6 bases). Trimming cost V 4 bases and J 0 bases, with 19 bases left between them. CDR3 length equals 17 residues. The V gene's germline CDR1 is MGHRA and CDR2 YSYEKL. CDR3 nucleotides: TGCGCCAGCAGCCTCTTTTTTTTGCCAGGGGACTCCTACGAGCAGTACTTC. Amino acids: CASSLFFLPGDSYEQYF.

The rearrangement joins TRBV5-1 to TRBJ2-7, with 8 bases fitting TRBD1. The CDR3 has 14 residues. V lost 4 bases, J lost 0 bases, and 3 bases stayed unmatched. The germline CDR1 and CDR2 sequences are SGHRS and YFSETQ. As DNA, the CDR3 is TGCGCCAGCAGCGGCGGACAGGGCTCCTACGAGCAGTACTTC. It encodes CASSGGQGSYEQYF.

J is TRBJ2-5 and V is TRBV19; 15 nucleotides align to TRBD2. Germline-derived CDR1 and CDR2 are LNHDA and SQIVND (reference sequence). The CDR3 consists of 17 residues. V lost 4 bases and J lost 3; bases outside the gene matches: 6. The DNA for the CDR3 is TGTGCCAGTAGTACTTGGACTAGCGGGAGGGCCGAAGAGACCCAGTACTTC. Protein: CASSTWTSGRAEETQYF.

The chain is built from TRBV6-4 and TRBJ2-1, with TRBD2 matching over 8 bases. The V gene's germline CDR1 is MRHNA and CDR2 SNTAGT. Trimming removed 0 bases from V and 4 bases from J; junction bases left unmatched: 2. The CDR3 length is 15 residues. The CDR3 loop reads CASSDSTGGYNEQFF. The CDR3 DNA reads TGTGCCAGCAGTGACTCGACGGGAGGGTACAATGAGCAGTTCTTC.

The CDR3 bases are TGTGCCAGCAGGGAGGATCAAGAGACCCAGTACTTC. Encoded protein: CASREDQETQYF. The chain uses TRBV6-1 and TRBJ2-5; D might be TRBD2 (5 bases). Germline V lookup: CDR1 MNHNS, CDR2 SASEGT. The CDR3 sequence is 12 residues long. The ends were cut back, 6 bases at V and 2 bases at J, with 7 bases in the middle.

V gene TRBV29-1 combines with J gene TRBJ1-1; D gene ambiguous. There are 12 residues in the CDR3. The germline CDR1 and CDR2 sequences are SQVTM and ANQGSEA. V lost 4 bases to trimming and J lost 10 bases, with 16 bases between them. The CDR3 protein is CSVADGTIGAFF. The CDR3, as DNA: TGCAGCGTTGCCGATGGTACGATCGGAGCTTTCTTT.

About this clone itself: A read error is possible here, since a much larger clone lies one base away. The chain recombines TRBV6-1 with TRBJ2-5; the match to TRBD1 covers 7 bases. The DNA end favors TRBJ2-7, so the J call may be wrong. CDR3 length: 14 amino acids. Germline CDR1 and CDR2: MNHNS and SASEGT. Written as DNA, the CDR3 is TGTGCCAGCAGTGGCAGGGGGAGCTCCTACGAGCAGTACTTC. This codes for CASSGRGSSYEQYF.

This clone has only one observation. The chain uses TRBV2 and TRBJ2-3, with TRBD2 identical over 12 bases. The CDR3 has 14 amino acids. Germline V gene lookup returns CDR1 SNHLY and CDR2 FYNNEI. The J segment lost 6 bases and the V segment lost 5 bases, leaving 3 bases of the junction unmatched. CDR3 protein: CASSTSGGLDTQYF. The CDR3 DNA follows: TGTGCCAGCAGTACTAGCGGGGGGTTGGATACGCAGTATTTT.

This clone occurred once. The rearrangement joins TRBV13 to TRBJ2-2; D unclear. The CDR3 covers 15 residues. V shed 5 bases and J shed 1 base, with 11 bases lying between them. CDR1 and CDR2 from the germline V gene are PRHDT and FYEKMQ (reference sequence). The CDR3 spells CASSPPRQNTGELFF. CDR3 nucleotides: TGTGCCAGCAGCCCCCCCAGGCAGAACACCGGGGAGCTGTTTTTT.

Written as DNA, the CDR3 is TGTGCCAGCACCCTAATCGGACTAGCTGGTGAGCAGTACTTC. Protein product: CASTLIGLAGEQYF. This sequence joins TRBV28 and TRBJ2-7; 8 bases are a match to TRBD2. CDR3 length: 14 residues. The J segment lost 7 bases and the V segment lost 7 bases, leaving 12 bases of the junction unmatched. Germline assignment: CDR1 MDHEN and CDR2 SYDVKM.

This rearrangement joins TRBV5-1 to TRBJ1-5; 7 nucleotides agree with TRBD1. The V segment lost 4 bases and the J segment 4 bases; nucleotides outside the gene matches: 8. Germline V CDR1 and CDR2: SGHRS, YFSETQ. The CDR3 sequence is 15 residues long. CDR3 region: CASSPGRGHNQPQHF. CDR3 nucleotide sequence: TGCGCCAGCAGCCCCGGGAGGGGGCATAATCAGCCCCAGCATTTT.

CDR3 sequence reads: CASSETGFSYEQYF. In nucleotides, the CDR3 is TGTGCCAGCAGTGAAACAGGGTTCTCCTACGAGCAGTACTTC. The J gene is TRBJ2-7, the V gene TRBV6-1; a possible D gene is TRBD1 (6 bases). The CDR3 runs to 14 residues. Germline V CDR1 and CDR2: MNHNS, SASEGT. Trimming stripped 2 bases from V and 0 bases from J, with 8 bases between.